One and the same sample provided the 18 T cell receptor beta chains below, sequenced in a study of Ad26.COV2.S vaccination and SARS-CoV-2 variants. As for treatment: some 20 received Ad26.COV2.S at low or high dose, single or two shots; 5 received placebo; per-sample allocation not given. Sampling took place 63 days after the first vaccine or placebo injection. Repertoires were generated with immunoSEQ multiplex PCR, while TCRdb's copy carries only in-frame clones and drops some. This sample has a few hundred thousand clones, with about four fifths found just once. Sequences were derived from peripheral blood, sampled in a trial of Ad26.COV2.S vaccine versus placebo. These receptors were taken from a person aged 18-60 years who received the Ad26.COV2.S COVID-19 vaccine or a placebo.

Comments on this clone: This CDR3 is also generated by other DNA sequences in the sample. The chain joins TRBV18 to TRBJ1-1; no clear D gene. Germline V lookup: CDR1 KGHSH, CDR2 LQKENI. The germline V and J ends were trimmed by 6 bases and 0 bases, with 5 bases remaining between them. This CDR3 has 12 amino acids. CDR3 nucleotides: TGTGCCAGCTCCCTCCTGAACACTGAAGCTTTCTTT. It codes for CASSLLNTEAFF.

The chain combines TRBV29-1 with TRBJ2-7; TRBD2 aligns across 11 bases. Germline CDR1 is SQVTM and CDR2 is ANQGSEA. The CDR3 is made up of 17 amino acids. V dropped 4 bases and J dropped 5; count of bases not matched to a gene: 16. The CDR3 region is CSVGPGLAALAPHEQYF. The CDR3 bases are TGCAGCGTTGGGCCGGGACTAGCGGCCCTGGCTCCCCACGAGCAGTACTTC.

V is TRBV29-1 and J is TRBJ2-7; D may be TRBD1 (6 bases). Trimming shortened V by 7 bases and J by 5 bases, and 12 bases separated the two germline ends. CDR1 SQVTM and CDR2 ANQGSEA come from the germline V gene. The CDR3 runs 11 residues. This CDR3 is CSGTTGHEQYF. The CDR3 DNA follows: TGCAGCGGCACCACAGGGCACGAGCAGTACTTC.

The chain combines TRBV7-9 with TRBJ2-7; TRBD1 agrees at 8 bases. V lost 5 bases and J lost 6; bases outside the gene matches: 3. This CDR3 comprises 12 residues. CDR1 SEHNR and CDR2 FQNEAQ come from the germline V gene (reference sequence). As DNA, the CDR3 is TGTGCCAGCAGCCCCGGACAGGGCGAGCAGTACTTC. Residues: CASSPGQGEQYF.

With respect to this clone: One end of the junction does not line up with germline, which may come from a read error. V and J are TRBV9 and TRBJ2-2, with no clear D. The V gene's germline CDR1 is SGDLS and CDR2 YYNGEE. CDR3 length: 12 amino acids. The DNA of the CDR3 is TGTGCCAGCGGCGTTACGGTCGGGGAGCTGTTTTTT. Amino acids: CASGVTVGELFF.

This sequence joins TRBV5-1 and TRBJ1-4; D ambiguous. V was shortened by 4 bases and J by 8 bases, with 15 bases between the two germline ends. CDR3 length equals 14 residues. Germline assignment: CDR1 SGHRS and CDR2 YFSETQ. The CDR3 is CASSGLGGNEKLFF. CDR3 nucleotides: TGCGCCAGCAGCGGCCTAGGTGGAAACGAAAAACTGTTTTTT.

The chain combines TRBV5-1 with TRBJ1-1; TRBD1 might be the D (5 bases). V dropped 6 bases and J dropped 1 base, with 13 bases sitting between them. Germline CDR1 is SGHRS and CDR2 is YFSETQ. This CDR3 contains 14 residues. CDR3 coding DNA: TGCGCCAGCACCTATTCGACAGAGAACACTGAAGCTTTCTTT. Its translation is CASTYSTENTEAFF.

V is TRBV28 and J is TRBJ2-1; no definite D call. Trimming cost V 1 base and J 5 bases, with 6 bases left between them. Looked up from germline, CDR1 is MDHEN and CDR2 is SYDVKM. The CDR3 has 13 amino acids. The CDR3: CASSLSADNEQFF. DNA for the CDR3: TGTGCCAGCAGTTTATCTGCCGACAATGAGCAGTTCTTC. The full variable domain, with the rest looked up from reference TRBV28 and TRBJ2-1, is DVKVTQSSRYLVKRTGEKVFLECVQDMDHENMFWYRQDPGLGLRLIYFSYDVKMKEKGDIPEGYSVSREKKERFSLILESASTNQTSMYLCASSLSADNEQFFGPGTRLTVL.

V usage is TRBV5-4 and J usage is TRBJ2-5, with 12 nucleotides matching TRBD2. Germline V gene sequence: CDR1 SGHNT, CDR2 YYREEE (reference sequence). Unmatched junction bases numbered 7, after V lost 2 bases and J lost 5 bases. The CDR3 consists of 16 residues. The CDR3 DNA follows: TGTGCCAGCAGCTTTACTAGCGGGGGGCGGGGTGAGACCCAGTACTTC. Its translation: CASSFTSGGRGETQYF. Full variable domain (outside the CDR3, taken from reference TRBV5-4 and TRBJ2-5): ETGVTQSPTHLIKTRGQQVTLRCSSQSGHNTVSWYQQALGQGPQFIFQYYREEENGRGNFPPRFSGLQFPNYSSELNVNALELDDSALYLCASSFTSGGRGETQYFGPGTRLLVL.

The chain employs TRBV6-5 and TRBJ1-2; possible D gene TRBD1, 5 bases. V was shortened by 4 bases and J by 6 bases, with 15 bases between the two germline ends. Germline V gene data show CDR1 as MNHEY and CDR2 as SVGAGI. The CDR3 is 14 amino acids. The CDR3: CASSSRGRANGYTF. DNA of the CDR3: TGTGCCAGCAGTTCGAGGGGCAGGGCCAATGGCTACACCTTC.

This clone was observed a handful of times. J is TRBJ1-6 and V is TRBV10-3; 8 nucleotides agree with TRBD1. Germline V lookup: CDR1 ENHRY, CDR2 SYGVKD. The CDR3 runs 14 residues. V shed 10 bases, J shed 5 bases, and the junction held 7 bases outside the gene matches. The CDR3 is CATTRDRNNSPLHF. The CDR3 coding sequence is TGTGCCACGACTCGGGACAGGAATAATTCACCCCTCCACTTT.

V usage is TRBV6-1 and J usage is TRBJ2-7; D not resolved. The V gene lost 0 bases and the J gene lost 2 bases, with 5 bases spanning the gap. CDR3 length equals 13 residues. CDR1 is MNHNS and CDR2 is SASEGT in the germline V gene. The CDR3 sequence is CASSEAIPYEQYF. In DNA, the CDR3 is TGTGCCAGCAGTGAAGCGATCCCCTACGAGCAGTACTTC.

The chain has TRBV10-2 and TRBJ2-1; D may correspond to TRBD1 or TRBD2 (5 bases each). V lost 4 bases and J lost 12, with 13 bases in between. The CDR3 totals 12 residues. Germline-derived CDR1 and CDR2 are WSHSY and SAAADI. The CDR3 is CASSGDRGTQFF. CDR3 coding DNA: TGCGCCAGCAGTGGCGACAGAGGGACGCAGTTCTTC.

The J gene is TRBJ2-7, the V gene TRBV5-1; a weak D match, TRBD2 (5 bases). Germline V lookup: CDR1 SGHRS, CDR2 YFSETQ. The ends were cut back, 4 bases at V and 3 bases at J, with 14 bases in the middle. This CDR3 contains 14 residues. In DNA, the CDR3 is TGCGCCAGCAGCCCCTCCGGGAATCACTACGAGCAGTACTTC. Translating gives CASSPSGNHYEQYF.

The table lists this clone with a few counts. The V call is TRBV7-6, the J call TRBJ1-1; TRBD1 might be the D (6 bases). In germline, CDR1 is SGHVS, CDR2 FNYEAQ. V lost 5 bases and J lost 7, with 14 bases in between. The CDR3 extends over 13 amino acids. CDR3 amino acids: CASSPWGGVEAFF. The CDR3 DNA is TGTGCCAGCAGCCCCTGGGGGGGCGTTGAAGCTTTCTTT.

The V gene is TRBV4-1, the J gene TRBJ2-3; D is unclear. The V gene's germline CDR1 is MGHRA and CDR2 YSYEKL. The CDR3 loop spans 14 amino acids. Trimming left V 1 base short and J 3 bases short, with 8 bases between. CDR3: CASSQGPGTDTQYF. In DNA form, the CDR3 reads TGCGCCAGCAGCCAAGGTCCCGGGACAGATACGCAGTATTTT.

CDR3 nucleotides: TGTGCCAGCAGCTTAGGGGGCGGGGAGCAGTACTTC. Its protein product is CASSLGGGEQYF. This rearrangement joins TRBV7-2 to TRBJ2-7, with D possibly called TRBD1 or TRBD2 (5 bases each). Trimming took off 1 base at V and 7 bases at J, with 8 bases between the two ends. The germline CDR1 and CDR2 sequences are SGHTA and FQGNSA. The CDR3 is 12 residues long.

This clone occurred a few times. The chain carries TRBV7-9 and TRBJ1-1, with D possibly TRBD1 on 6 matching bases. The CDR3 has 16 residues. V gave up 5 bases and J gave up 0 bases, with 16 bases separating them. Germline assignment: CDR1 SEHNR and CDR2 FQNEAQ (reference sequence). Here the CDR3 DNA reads TGTGCCAGCAGCCCCCGGCGAGGGGACATGAACACTGAAGCTTTCTTT. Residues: CASSPRRGDMNTEAFF.